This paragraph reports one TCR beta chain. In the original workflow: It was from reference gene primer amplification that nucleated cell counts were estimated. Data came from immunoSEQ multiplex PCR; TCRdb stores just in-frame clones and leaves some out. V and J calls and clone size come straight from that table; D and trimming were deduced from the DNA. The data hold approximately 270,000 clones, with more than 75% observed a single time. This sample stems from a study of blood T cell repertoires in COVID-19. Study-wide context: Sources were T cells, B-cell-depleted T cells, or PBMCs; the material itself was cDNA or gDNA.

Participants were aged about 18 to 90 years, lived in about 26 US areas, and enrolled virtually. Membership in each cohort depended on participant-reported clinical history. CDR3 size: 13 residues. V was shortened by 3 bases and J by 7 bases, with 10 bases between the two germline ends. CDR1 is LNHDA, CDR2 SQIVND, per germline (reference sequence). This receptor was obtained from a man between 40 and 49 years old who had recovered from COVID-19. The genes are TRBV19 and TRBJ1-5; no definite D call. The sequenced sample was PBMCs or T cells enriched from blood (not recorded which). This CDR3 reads CASSIQVTQPQHF. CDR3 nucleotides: TGTGCCAGTAGTATTCAGGTCACGCAGCCCCAGCATTTT.